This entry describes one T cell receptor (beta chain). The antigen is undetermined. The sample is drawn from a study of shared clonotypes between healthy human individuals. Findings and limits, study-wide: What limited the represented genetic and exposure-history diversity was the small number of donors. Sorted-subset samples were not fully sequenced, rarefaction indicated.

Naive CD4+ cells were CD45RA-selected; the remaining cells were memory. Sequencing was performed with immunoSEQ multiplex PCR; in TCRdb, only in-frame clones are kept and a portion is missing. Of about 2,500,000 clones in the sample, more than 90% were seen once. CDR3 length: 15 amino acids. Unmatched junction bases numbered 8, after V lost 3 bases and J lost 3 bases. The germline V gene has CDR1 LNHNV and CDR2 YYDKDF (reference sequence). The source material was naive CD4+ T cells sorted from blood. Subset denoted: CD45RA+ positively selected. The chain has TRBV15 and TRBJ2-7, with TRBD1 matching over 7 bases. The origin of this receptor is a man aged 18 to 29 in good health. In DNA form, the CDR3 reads TGTGCCACCAGCAGGAACCGGGACAGACACTACGAGCAGTACTTC. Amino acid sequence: CATSRNRDRHYEQYF.